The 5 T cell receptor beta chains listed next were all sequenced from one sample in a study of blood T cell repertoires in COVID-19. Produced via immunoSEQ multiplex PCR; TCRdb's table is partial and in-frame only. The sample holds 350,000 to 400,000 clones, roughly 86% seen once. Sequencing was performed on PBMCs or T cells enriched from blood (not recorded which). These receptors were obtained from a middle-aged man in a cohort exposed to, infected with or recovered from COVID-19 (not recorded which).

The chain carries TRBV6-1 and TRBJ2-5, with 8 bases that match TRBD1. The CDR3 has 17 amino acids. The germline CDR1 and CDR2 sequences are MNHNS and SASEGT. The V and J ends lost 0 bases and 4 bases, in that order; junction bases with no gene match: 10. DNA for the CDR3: TGTGCCAGCAGTGAAGCGCTAGACAGGGGCGTGCTAGAGACCCAGTACTTC. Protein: CASSEALDRGVLETQYF.

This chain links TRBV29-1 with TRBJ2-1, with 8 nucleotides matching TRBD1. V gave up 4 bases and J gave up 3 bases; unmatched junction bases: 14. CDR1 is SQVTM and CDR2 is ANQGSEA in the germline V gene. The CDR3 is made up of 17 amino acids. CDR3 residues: CSVGDRTGTGGYNEQFF. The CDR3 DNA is TGCAGCGTTGGAGACCGAACCGGGACAGGAGGCTACAATGAGCAGTTCTTC.

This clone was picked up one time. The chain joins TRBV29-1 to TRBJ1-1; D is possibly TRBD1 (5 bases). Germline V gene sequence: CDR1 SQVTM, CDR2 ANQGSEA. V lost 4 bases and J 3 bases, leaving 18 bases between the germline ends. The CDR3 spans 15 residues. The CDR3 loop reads CSVVFPAGRYTEAFF. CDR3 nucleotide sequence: TGCAGCGTTGTATTCCCCGCAGGGAGGTACACTGAAGCTTTCTTT.

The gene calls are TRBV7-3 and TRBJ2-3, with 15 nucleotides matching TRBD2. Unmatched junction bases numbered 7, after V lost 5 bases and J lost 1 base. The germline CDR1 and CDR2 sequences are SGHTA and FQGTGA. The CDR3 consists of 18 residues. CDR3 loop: CASSPGGTSGRRTDTQYF. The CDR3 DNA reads TGTGCCAGCAGCCCCGGCGGGACTAGCGGGAGGCGCACAGATACGCAGTATTTT.

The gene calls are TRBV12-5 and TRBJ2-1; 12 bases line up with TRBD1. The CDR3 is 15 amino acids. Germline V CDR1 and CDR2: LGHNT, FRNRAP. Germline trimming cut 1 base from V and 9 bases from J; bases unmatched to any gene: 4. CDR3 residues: CASGLGDRGQGEQFF. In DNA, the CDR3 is TGTGCTAGTGGTTTGGGGGACAGGGGGCAGGGTGAGCAGTTCTTC.